The rows below give T cell receptor beta chains drawn from one sample of a study of blood T cells in healthy people across ages. One entry per CDR3 protein results from TCRdb running MiXCR on the 5' RACE reads. The table includes approximately 800,000 distinct CDR3 sequences, around 62% detected once. Sequencing was carried out using blood. These receptors all stem from a young man in good health. The CDR3 runs from the conserved cysteine through the conserved F or W. D genes are given only for firm matches.

j_call d_call v_call cdr3_length cdr3_aa
TRBJ2-7 NA TRBV7-2 15 CASSLRPGDRYEQYF
TRBJ2-5 TRBD2 TRBV11-2 15 CASSLGTRVQETQYF
TRBJ1-1 NA TRBV25-1 15 CASSEHRAGGPEAFF
TRBJ2-5 TRBD2 TRBV7-2 14 CASSSMRGEETQYF
TRBJ2-3 NA TRBV7-7 14 CASSPVGTLDTQYF
TRBJ2-5 TRBD2 TRBV5-1 14 CASSWLAEQETQYF
TRBJ2-5 TRBD2 TRBV30 16 CACQWTSRAGEETQYF
TRBJ2-5 NA TRBV5-5 14 CASSPGTFKETQYF
TRBJ2-7 NA TRBV7-3 14 CASSPGGERNEQYF
TRBJ2-1 TRBD2 TRBV6-2/TRBV6-3 14 CASISSGGALEQFF
TRBJ1-4 NA TRBV12-3/TRBV12-4 13 CASRQTRDEKLFF
TRBJ2-6 TRBD1 TRBV18 14 CASLPGPQGAVLTF
TRBJ2-7 TRBD1 TRBV7-2 15 CASSLAQGTYNEQYF
TRBJ2-7 TRBD1 TRBV6-2/TRBV6-3 15 CASSYPGTVSYEQYF
TRBJ1-2 NA TRBV27 13 CASSSNLGKGYTF
TRBJ2-1 NA TRBV7-7 9 CASPNEQFF
TRBJ1-6 NA TRBV28 14 CASSLSREDSPLHF
TRBJ2-5 TRBD1 TRBV27 13 CASSFGQGKTQYF
NA NA TRBV10-3 14 CAISEPTQGYEQYF
TRBJ2-1 TRBD2 TRBV7-3 16 CASSPCTSGGYNGQFF
TRBJ2-3 NA TRBV7-8 15 CASSSAPGGTDTQYF
TRBJ1-6 NA TRBV7-2 15 CASTRTVSANSPLHF
TRBJ2-7 NA TRBV21-1 16 CASSKRHSQGPYEQYF
TRBJ2-1 NA TRBV14 15 CASSDSGFAYNEQFF
TRBJ1-6 NA TRBV3-1 15 CASSQEHNNNSPLHF
TRBJ2-3 TRBD2 TRBV7-3 15 CASSSPGSGGDTQYF
TRBJ2-1 NA TRBV12-3/TRBV12-4 13 CASSLAETVEQFF
TRBJ1-1 TRBD1 TRBV5-1 16 CASSLAGTVRDTEAFF
TRBJ2-3 TRBD1 TRBV12-3/TRBV12-4 14 CASIGTGDTDTQYF